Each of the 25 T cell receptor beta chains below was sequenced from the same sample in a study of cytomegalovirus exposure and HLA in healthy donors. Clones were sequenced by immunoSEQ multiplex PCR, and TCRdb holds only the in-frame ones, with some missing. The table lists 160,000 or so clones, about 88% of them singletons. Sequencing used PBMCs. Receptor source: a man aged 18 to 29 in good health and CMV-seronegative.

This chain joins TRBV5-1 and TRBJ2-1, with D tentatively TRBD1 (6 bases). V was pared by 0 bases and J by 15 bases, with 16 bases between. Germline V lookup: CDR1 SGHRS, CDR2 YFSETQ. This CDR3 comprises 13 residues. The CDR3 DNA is TGCGCCAGCAGCTTGGAGACAGGAATCTCGTGGTTCTTC. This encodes CASSLETGISWFF.

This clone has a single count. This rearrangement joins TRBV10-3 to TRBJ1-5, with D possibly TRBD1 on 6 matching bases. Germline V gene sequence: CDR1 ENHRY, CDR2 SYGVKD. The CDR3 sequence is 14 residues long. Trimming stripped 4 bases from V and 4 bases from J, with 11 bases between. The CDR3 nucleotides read TGTGCCATCAGTGCGGGCCAGGGGAATCAGCCCCAGCATTTT. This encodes CAISAGQGNQPQHF.

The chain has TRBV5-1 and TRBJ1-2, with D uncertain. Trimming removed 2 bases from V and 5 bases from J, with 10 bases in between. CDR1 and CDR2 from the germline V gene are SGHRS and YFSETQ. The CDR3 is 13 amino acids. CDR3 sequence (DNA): TGCGCCAGCAGCTTCGAGGTGGAGTATGGCTACACCTTC. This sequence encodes CASSFEVEYGYTF.

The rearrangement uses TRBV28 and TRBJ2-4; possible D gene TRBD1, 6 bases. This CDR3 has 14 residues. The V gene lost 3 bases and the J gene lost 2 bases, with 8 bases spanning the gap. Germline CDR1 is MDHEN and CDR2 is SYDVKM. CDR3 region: CASSLGTTKNIQYF. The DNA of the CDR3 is TGTGCCAGCAGTTTGGGGACAACCAAAAACATTCAGTACTTC.

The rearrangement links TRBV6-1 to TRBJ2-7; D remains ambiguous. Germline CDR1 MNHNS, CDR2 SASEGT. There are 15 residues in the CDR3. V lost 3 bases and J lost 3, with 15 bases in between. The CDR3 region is CASSEGSFYSYEQYV. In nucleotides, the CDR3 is TGTGCCAGCAGTGAGGGTTCATTTTATAGCTACGAGCAGTACGTC.

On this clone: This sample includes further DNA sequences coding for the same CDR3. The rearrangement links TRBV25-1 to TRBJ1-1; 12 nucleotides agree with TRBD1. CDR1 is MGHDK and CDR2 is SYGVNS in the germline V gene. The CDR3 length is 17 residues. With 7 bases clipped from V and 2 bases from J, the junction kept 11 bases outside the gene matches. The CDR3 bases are TGTGCCAGCACGGCCGGGACAGGGGGCAACTTAAACACTGAAGCTTTCTTT. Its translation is CASTAGTGGNLNTEAFF.

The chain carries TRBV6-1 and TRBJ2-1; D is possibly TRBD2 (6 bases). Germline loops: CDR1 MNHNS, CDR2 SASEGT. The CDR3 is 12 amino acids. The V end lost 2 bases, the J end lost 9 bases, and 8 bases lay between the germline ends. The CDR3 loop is CASSELASEQFF. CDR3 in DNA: TGTGCCAGCAGTGAACTAGCGAGTGAGCAGTTCTTC.

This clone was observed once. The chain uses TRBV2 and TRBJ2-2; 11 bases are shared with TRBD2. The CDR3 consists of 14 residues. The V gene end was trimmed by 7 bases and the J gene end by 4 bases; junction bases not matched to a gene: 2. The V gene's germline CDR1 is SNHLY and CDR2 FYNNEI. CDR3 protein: CASNLAGGTGELFF. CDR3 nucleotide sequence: TGTGCCAGCAATCTAGCGGGAGGCACCGGGGAGCTGTTTTTT.

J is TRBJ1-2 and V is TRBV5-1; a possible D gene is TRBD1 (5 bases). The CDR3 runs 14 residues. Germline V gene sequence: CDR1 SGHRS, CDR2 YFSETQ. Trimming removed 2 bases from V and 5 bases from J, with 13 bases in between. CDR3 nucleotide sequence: TGCGCCAGCAGCTTCCCAAGGGGCCTATATGGCTACACCTTC. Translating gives CASSFPRGLYGYTF.

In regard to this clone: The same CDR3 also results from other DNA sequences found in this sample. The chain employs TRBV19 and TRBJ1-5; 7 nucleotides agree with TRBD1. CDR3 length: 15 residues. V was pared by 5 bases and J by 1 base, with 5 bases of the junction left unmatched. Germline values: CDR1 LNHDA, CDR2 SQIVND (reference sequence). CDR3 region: CASSRTGESNQPQHF. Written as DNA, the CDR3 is TGTGCCAGTAGTCGTACAGGGGAGAGCAATCAGCCCCAGCATTTT.

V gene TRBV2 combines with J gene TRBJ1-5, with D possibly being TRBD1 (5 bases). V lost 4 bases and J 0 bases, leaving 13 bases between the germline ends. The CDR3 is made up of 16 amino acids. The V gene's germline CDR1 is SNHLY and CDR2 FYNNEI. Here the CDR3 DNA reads TGTGCCAGCAGTGTCCCCAGGGATGGTAGCAATCAGCCCCAGCATTTT. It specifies CASSVPRDGSNQPQHF.

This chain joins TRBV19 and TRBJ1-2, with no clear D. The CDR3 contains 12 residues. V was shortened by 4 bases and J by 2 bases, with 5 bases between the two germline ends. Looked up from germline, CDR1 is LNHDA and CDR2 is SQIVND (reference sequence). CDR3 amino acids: CASSSQNYGYTF. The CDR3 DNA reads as TGTGCCAGTAGTAGCCAGAACTATGGCTACACCTTC. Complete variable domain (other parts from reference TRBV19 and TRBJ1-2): DGGITQSPKYLFRKEGQNVTLSCEQNLNHDAMYWYRQDPGQGLRLIYYSQIVNDFQKGDIAEGYSVSREKKESFPLTVTSAQKNPTAFYLCASSSQNYGYTFGSGTRLTVV.

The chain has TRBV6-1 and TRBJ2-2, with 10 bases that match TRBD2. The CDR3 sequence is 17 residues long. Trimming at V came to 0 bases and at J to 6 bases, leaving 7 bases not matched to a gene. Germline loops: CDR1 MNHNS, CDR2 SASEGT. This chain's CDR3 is CASSEAPLGLAAGELFF. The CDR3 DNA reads TGTGCCAGCAGTGAAGCGCCATTAGGACTAGCGGCCGGGGAGCTGTTTTTT.

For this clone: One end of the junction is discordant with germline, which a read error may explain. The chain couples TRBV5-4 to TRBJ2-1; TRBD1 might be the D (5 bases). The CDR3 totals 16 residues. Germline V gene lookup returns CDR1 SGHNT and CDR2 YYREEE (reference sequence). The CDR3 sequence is CASRLGGPGLMNEQFF. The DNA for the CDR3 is TGTGCCAGCAGATTGGGTGGGCCAGGGTTGATGAATGAGCAGTTCTTC. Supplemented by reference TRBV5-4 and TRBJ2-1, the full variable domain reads ETGVTQSPTHLIKTRGQQVTLRCSSQSGHNTVSWYQQALGQGPQFIFQYYREEENGRGNFPPRFSGLQFPNYSSELNVNALELDDSALYLCASRLGGPGLMNEQFFGPGTRLTVL.

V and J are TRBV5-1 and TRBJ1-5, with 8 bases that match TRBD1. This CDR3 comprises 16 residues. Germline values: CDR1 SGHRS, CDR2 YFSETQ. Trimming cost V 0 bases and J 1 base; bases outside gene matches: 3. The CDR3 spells CASSLGSGGSNQPQHF. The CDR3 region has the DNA TGCGCCAGCAGCTTGGGGTCAGGGGGCAGCAATCAGCCCCAGCATTTT.

The CDR3 DNA sequence: TGTGCCAGCAGTCCCCCCTCCGAGACTATCTCCACCGGGGAGCTGTTTTTT. This encodes CASSPPSETISTGELFF. V and J are TRBV7-6 and TRBJ2-2; D may be TRBD2 (5 bases). The length of the CDR3 is 17 residues. The ends were cut back, 6 bases at V and 4 bases at J, with 21 bases in the middle. Germline lookup yields CDR1 SGHVS and CDR2 FNYEAQ.

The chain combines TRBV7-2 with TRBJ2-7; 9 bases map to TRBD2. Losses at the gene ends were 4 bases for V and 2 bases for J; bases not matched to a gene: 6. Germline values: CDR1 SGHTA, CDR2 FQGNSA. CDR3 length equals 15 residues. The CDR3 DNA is TGTGCCAGCAGCTCAGGACTAGCGCTGACCTACGAGCAGTACTTC. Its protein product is CASSSGLALTYEQYF.

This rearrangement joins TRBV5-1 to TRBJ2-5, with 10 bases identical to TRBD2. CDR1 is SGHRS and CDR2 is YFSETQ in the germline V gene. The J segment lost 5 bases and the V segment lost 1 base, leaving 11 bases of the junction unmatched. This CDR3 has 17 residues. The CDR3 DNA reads TGCGCCAGCAGCTTGACATCCCTAGCGGGAGTATCGGAGACCCAGTACTTC. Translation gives CASSLTSLAGVSETQYF.

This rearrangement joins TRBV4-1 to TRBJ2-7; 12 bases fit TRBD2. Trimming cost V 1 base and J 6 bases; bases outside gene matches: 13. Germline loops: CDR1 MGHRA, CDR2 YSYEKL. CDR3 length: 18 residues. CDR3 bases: TGCGCCAGCAGCCAAGTAGAGACTAGCGGGAGTATCGCCCGCGAGCAGTACTTC. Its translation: CASSQVETSGSIAREQYF.

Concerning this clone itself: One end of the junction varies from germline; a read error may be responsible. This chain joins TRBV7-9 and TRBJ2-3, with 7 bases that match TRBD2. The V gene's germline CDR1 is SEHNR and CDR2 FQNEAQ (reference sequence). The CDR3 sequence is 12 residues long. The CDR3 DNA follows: TGTGCCAGCAGCTTAGAGCGGGGCAGTATTAGTTTT. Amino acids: CASSLERGSISF.

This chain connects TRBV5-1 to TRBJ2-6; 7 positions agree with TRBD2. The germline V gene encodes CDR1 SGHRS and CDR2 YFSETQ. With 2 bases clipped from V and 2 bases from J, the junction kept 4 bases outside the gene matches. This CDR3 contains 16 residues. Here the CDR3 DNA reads TGCGCCAGCAGCTTATCGGGGGGAGCTGGGGCCAACGTCCTGACTTTC. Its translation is CASSLSGGAGANVLTF.

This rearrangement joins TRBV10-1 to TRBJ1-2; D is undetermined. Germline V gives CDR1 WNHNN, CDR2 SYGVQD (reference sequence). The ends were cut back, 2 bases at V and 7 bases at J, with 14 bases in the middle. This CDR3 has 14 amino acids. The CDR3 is CASSETRVPSGYTF. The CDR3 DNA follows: TGCGCCAGCAGTGAGACCCGGGTCCCCTCTGGCTACACCTTC.

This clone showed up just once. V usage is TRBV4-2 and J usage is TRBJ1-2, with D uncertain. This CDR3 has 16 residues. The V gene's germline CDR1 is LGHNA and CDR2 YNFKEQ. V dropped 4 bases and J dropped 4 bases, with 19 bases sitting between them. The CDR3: CASSLPLGDEIYGYTF. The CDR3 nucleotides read TGTGCCAGCAGCCTCCCGCTTGGAGATGAAATCTATGGCTACACCTTC.

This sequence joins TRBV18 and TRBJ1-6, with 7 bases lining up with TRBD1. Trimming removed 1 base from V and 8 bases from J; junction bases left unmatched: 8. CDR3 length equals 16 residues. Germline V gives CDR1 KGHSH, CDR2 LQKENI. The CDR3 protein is CASSPLSDRRDSPLHF. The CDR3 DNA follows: TGTGCCAGCTCACCACTCTCGGACAGGAGGGATTCACCCCTCCACTTT.

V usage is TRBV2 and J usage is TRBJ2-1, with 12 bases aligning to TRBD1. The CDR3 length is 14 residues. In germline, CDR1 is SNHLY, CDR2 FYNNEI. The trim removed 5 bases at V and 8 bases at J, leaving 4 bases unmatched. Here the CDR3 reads CASSSGTGGYEQFF. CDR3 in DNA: TGTGCCAGCAGTTCCGGGACAGGGGGCTATGAGCAGTTCTTC. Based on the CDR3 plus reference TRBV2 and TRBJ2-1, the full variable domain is EPEVTQTPSHQVTQMGQEVILRCVPISNHLYFYWYRQILGQKVEFLVSFYNNEISEKSEIFDDQFSVERPDGSNFTLKIRSTKLEDSAMYFCASSSGTGGYEQFFGPGTRLTVL.